This TCR beta chain was captured in a study of shared clonotypes between healthy human individuals. For the study at large: Three plates were used per donor for CD4 naive, three for CD4 memory, two for CD8 naive and one for CD8 memory.

V dropped 3 bases and J dropped 5 bases, with 10 bases sitting between them. Germline CDR1 and CDR2: MNHNS and SASEGT. This CDR3 region has 13 residues. Measured with immunoSEQ multiplex PCR; TCRdb has only the in-frame clones, and not every one. Of millions of clones in the sample, approximately 92% are singletons; the top ten hold about 0.13%. This clone showed up just once. Subsets obtained from CD4+ cells comprised CD45RA+ naive and CD45RA-negative memory cells. The sample was naive CD4+ T cells sorted from blood. The subset here: CD45RA+ positively selected. The chain uses TRBV6-1 and TRBJ2-5, with D maybe TRBD2 (5 bases). This sequence originates from a man between 18 and 35 years old in good health. The CDR3 sequence is CASSEIAWETQYF. The CDR3 DNA reads TGTGCCAGCAGTGAGATAGCGTGGGAGACCCAGTACTTC.